The next 4 T cell receptor beta chains were all read from a single sample in a study of blood T cell repertoires in COVID-19. Assay used: immunoSEQ multiplex PCR; TCRdb lists only in-frame clones, some missing. Of 150,000 to 200,000 clones listed, 70% to 90% are singletons. The sequencing input was peripheral blood. These receptor sequences come from a man aged 55-75 years with acute or convalescent COVID-19.

This chain's CDR3 is CASSQVGGLRGEKLFF. For the CDR3, the DNA is TGTGCCAGCAGCCAAGTTGGAGGCCTCAGGGGGGAAAAACTGTTTTTT. The chain links TRBV3-1 (or the pseudogene TRBV3-2) to TRBJ1-4; TRBD1 agrees at 7 bases. The CDR3 extends over 16 amino acids. V dropped 1 base and J dropped 8; count of bases not matched to a gene: 10. From germline, CDR1 is LGHDT and CDR2 YNNKEL (reference sequence).

The J gene is TRBJ2-7, the V gene TRBV28; the D gene is possibly TRBD2 (5 bases). The CDR3 has 20 amino acids. Trimming shortened V by 3 bases and J by 3 bases, and 30 bases separated the two germline ends. Germline CDR1 reads MDHEN; CDR2 reads SYDVKM. This CDR3 reads CASSFPHSFGLPDEFYEQYF. The CDR3 DNA reads TGTGCCAGCAGTTTCCCACACTCTTTCGGACTTCCAGACGAGTTCTACGAGCAGTACTTC.

CDR3 DNA: TGTGCCTGGAGTCCCCTAGCGGGGACCCAAGAGACCCAGTACTTC. It yields the protein CAWSPLAGTQETQYF. This chain uses TRBV30 with TRBJ2-5; 9 bases agree with TRBD2. The germline CDR1 and CDR2 sequences are GTSNPN and SVGIG (reference sequence). This CDR3 is 15 amino acids long. The trim removed 2 bases at V and 1 base at J, leaving 5 bases unmatched.

The gene calls are TRBV2 and TRBJ1-1; 7 positions match TRBD1. Germline CDR1 and CDR2: SNHLY and FYNNEI. CDR3 size: 14 residues. With 6 bases clipped from V and 0 bases from J, the junction kept 4 bases outside the gene matches. For the CDR3, the DNA is TGTGCCAGCAGGGACAGGATTTTGAACACTGAAGCTTTCTTT. Translating gives CASRDRILNTEAFF.